This T cell receptor (beta chain) was captured by sequencing in a study of T-cell reconstitution after alpha-beta-depleted transplantation in children (dated by TCRdb to about 2016). Regarding the complete study: The study quantitatively tracked T-cell immune reconstitution after TCRalphabeta/CD19-depleted allogeneic hematopoietic cell transplantation in children using TCR repertoire profiling.

About this clonotype: Its antigen remains unidentified. No clone much larger than this one lies a single base away; base qualities are absent.

The library was obtained by PCR. TCRdb records Illumina HiSeq 2500 as the sequencer. To normalize quantification of the TCRbeta repertoire, the TCR libraries were built with molecular barcoding that relied on unique molecular identifiers. TCRdb reran the public reads through fastp at Q25 and MiXCR, keeping productive beta chains. Each CDR3 protein gets just one entry, which takes the most common genes and DNA from the rows behind it. Present in this sample are some 390,000 distinct CDR3 sequences, approximately 20% of which were seen just once. 3.8% of the sample rests with the top ten. Based on the germline V gene (reference sequence), the CDR1 and CDR2 sequences are LNHNV and YYDKDF. From its cysteine to its phenylalanine, the CDR3 spans 12 amino acids. The DNA shown is the 36-base CDR3, in frame from base 1. The V and J ends are trimmed by 0 bases and 6 bases, leaving 6 bases between them.

Sequencing was performed on PBMCs from the stem cell graft donor, taken from the stem cell graft. This TCR was sampled from a human donor who donated a stem cell graft to a child with acute myeloid leukemia. The rearranged segments are TRBV15 and TRBJ2-7; no confident D gene assignment can be made. The nucleotide sequence is TGTGCCACCAGCAGAGATTTTGGCGAGCAGTACTTC. Its protein reads: CATSRDFGEQYF.